The 25 T cell receptor beta chains given below trace back to one sample, sequenced in a study of control samples from healthy donors and cancer patients. Assay: immunoSEQ multiplex PCR; the TCRdb copy retains only in-frame clones and omits some. The sample carries 190,000 or so clones, 90% to 95% recorded once. Sequenced material: blood. The receptors here all came from a young man in good health.

The V gene is TRBV4-1, the J gene TRBJ2-1; TRBD2 might be the D (5 bases). V was cut by 1 base and J by 7 bases, with 11 bases left in between. The CDR3 spans 14 residues. CDR1 is MGHRA, CDR2 YSYEKL, per germline. The CDR3 region has the DNA TGCGCCAGCAGCCAAGGGGAGTTTTTGAATGAGCAGTTCTTC. This codes for CASSQGEFLNEQFF.

The chain joins TRBV11-2 to TRBJ1-1; 12 bases line up with TRBD1. Germline CDR1 SGHAT, CDR2 FQNNGV. This CDR3 region has 19 residues. V dropped 1 base and J dropped 7; count of bases not matched to a gene: 16. The CDR3 here is CASSLGTPGTGGEGDEAFF. In DNA form, the CDR3 reads TGTGCCAGCAGCTTAGGGACCCCCGGGACAGGGGGCGAAGGGGATGAAGCTTTCTTT.

The chain couples TRBV5-4 to TRBJ1-4; the D is unclear. In germline, CDR1 is SGHNT, CDR2 YYREEE (reference sequence). V was pared by 1 base and J by 7 bases, with 5 bases between. There are 12 residues in the CDR3. DNA for the CDR3: TGTGCCAGCAGCTTGCAAGGTGAAAAACTGTTTTTT. Protein product: CASSLQGEKLFF.

This clone has only one observation. The chain uses TRBV2 and TRBJ1-4, with D perhaps TRBD1 (6 bases). Germline V lookup: CDR1 SNHLY, CDR2 FYNNEI. V was cut by 11 bases and J by 3 bases, with 22 bases left in between. This CDR3 contains 16 residues. CDR3 region: CAAQSGASYPNEKLFF. CDR3 sequence (DNA): TGTGCCGCTCAATCAGGGGCGTCCTATCCTAATGAAAAACTGTTTTTT. The full variable domain, in which reference TRBV2 and TRBJ1-4 provide the parts outside the CDR3, is EPEVTQTPSHQVTQMGQEVILRCVPISNHLYFYWYRQILGQKVEFLVSFYNNEISEKSEIFDDQFSVERPDGSNFTLKIRSTKLEDSAMYFCAAQSGASYPNEKLFFGSGTQLSVL.

The chain links TRBV7-8 to TRBJ1-5; maybe TRBD1 (6 bases). With 0 bases removed from V and 2 bases from J, the gap between germline ends came to 8 bases. The CDR3 has 15 amino acids. Germline-derived CDR1 and CDR2 are SGHVS and FQNEAQ. The CDR3 loop reads CASSLAPGGNQPQHF. Here the CDR3 DNA reads TGTGCCAGCAGCTTAGCGCCAGGGGGCAATCAGCCCCAGCATTTT.

For this clone: Additional DNA sequences in this sample encode the identical CDR3. The chain joins TRBV30 to TRBJ1-3; no clear D. Trimming removed 0 bases from V and 0 bases from J, with 3 bases in between. This CDR3 is built from 13 residues. Germline values: CDR1 GTSNPN, CDR2 SVGIG (reference sequence). This chain's CDR3 is CAWSVSSGNTIYF. The CDR3 DNA follows: TGTGCCTGGAGTGTGAGCTCTGGAAACACCATATATTTT.

V usage is TRBV5-1 and J usage is TRBJ1-1; D not certain. V lost 0 bases to trimming and J lost 2 bases, with 5 bases between them. The CDR3 contains 13 residues. The V gene's germline CDR1 is SGHRS and CDR2 YFSETQ. The CDR3 DNA reads as TGCGCCAGCAGCTTGGTAACTAACACTGAAGCTTTCTTT. Translating gives CASSLVTNTEAFF. The variable domain in full, with the rest retrieved from reference TRBV5-1 and TRBJ1-1, is KAGVTQTPRYLIKTRGQQVTLSCSPISGHRSVSWYQQTPGQGLQFLFEYFSETQRNKGNFPGRFSGRQFSNSRSEMNVSTLELGDSALYLCASSLVTNTEAFFGQGTRLTVV.

This clone has only one observation. The chain joins TRBV29-1 to TRBJ2-5; 8 nucleotides align to TRBD2. In germline, CDR1 is SQVTM, CDR2 ANQGSEA. V was pared by 2 bases and J by 5 bases, with 7 bases of the junction left unmatched. The CDR3 contains 14 residues. In nucleotides, the CDR3 is TGCAGCGTTGAAACCGGGGGGGATTGGGAGACCCAGTACTTC. This gives the protein CSVETGGDWETQYF.

The rearrangement uses TRBV5-4 and TRBJ2-7, with TRBD2 identical over 11 bases. Germline V CDR1 and CDR2: SGHNT, YYREEE (reference sequence). This CDR3 contains 15 residues. Germline trimming cut 4 bases from V and 3 bases from J; bases unmatched to any gene: 6. CDR3 residues: CASSQGTSGYYEQYF. The CDR3, as DNA: TGTGCCAGCAGCCAAGGGACTAGCGGTTACTACGAGCAGTACTTC.

The chain joins TRBV18 to TRBJ1-6; 9 bases are a match to TRBD1. The CDR3 spans 14 residues. V gave up 2 bases and J gave up 9 bases; unmatched junction bases: 2. From germline, CDR1 is KGHSH and CDR2 LQKENI. CDR3 in amino acids: CASSPDRGVSPLHF. In nucleotides, the CDR3 is TGTGCCAGCTCACCAGACAGGGGGGTTTCACCCCTCCACTTT.

V is TRBV19 and J is TRBJ1-6; TRBD1 agrees at 9 bases. The junction had 4 bases not matched to a gene; V was cut back by 5 bases and J by 11 bases. The CDR3 is 13 amino acids. CDR1 and CDR2 (germline): LNHDA, SQIVND (reference sequence). The chain's CDR3 is CASSRDREAPLHF. CDR3 nucleotide sequence: TGTGCCAGTAGTCGGGACAGGGAGGCACCCCTCCACTTT.

This chain joins TRBV5-1 and TRBJ2-1, with D tentatively TRBD2 (5 bases). The CDR3 runs to 15 residues. V lost 0 bases and J lost 3, with 10 bases in between. Germline-derived CDR1 and CDR2 are SGHRS and YFSETQ. CDR3 bases: TGCGCCAGCAGCTTGGTAGCGCAGATCTACAATGAGCAGTTCTTC. Its protein is CASSLVAQIYNEQFF.

The chain carries TRBV18 and TRBJ1-1, with D unresolved. CDR3 length: 16 amino acids. Germline V gives CDR1 KGHSH, CDR2 LQKENI. Trimming removed 2 bases at V and 0 bases at J, with 13 bases between. The CDR3 coding sequence is TGTGCCAGCTCACCATCTCGGGAAAGGGTGAACACTGAAGCTTTCTTT. Translated: CASSPSRERVNTEAFF.

About this clone itself: One end of the junction does not line up with germline, which may come from a read error. This specimen includes other DNA sequences encoding the same CDR3. This rearrangement joins TRBV6-5 to TRBJ2-3; D might be TRBD2 (6 bases). The length of the CDR3 is 10 residues. CDR1 and CDR2 from the germline V gene are MNHEY and SVGAGI. CDR3 in DNA: TGCGCCAGCAGGCGGGACACGCAGTATTTT. Translation: CASRRDTQYF.

This sequence joins TRBV5-6 and TRBJ1-1; D remains unclear. This CDR3 has 16 residues. CDR1 is SGHDT, CDR2 YYEEEE, per germline. Trimming took off 7 bases at V and 1 base at J, with 20 bases between the two ends. The CDR3 DNA reads TGTGCCAGCGCCGGATTCGCGGGAGGTTGGAACACTGAAGCTTTCTTT. Residues: CASAGFAGGWNTEAFF. Based on the CDR3 plus reference TRBV5-6 and TRBJ1-1, the full variable domain is DAGVTQSPTHLIKTRGQQVTLRCSPKSGHDTVSWYQQALGQGPQFIFQYYEEEERQRGNFPDRFSGHQFPNYSSELNVNALLLGDSALYLCASAGFAGGWNTEAFFGQGTRLTVV.

The chain is built from TRBV25-1 and TRBJ1-3; 11 bases fit TRBD1. Losses at the gene ends were 8 bases for V and 3 bases for J; bases not matched to a gene: 6. CDR1 is MGHDK, CDR2 SYGVNS, per germline. CDR3 length: 15 amino acids. This chain's CDR3 is CASGRTGGFGNTIYF. The CDR3 coding sequence is TGTGCCAGCGGAAGGACAGGGGGCTTTGGAAACACCATATATTTT.

This chain connects TRBV28 to TRBJ1-5; D is unresolved. Germline V CDR1 and CDR2: MDHEN, SYDVKM. V lost 1 base, J lost 4 bases, and 8 bases lay in between. The CDR3 is 14 amino acids. CDR3 protein: CASSLLAINQPQHF. The CDR3 region has the DNA TGTGCCAGCAGTTTATTGGCGATAAATCAGCCCCAGCATTTT.

The rearrangement links TRBV2 to TRBJ2-1; D may be TRBD2 (6 bases). Trimming shortened V by 7 bases and J by 6 bases, and 19 bases separated the two germline ends. CDR1 SNHLY and CDR2 FYNNEI come from the germline V gene. The CDR3 sequence is 15 residues long. The CDR3 region is CASTKGLRDLNEQFF. The CDR3, as DNA: TGTGCCAGCACGAAGGGACTGCGAGATCTCAATGAGCAGTTCTTC.

V and J are TRBV6-5 and TRBJ2-7, with 8 bases matching TRBD1. This CDR3 region has 14 residues. Unmatched junction bases numbered 0, after V lost 0 bases and J lost 2 bases. CDR1 and CDR2 (germline): MNHEY, SVGAGI. CDR3 sequence: CASSYSRGPYEQYF. The DNA for the CDR3 is TGTGCCAGCAGTTACTCCAGGGGGCCCTACGAGCAGTACTTC.

The chain links TRBV12-3 or TRBV12-4 to TRBJ2-3, with 8 bases identical to TRBD2. V gave up 3 bases and J gave up 5 bases; unmatched junction bases: 1. This CDR3 has 13 residues. The CDR3 protein is CASSLAGGDTQYF. CDR3 in DNA: TGTGCCAGCAGTTTGGCGGGGGGAGATACGCAGTATTTT.

The genes are TRBV19 and TRBJ1-5; D ambiguous. V gave up 6 bases and J gave up 0 bases, with 9 bases separating them. In germline, CDR1 is LNHDA, CDR2 SQIVND (reference sequence). The CDR3 extends over 14 amino acids. The CDR3 sequence: CASRTLSSNQPQHF. In nucleotides, the CDR3 is TGTGCCAGTAGGACATTATCTAGCAATCAGCCCCAGCATTTT.

This chain connects TRBV6-1 to TRBJ2-7; D call uncertain. The germline CDR1 and CDR2 sequences are MNHNS and SASEGT. V lost 2 bases and J 0 bases, leaving 2 bases between the germline ends. The CDR3 sequence is 12 residues long. Here the CDR3 DNA reads TGTGCCAGCAGTGAAAGCTCCTACGAGCAGTACTTC. Protein product: CASSESSYEQYF.

The chain recombines TRBV20-1 with TRBJ2-5, with D uncertain. CDR3 length equals 11 residues. From germline, CDR1 is DFQATT and CDR2 SNEGSKA (reference sequence). V dropped 6 bases and J dropped 0 bases, with 5 bases sitting between them. The DNA for the CDR3 is TGCAGTGCGCAGTACCAAGAGACCCAGTACTTC. It translates to CSAQYQETQYF.

The chain uses TRBV19 and TRBJ2-1, with 10 bases that match TRBD2. Germline V gene data show CDR1 as LNHDA and CDR2 as SQIVND (reference sequence). With V trimmed by 3 bases and J by 5 bases, 4 bases remained unmatched. The CDR3 has 15 amino acids. The CDR3 coding sequence is TGTGCCAGTAGTATGGTAGCGGGGGGACACAATGAGCAGTTCTTC. As protein: CASSMVAGGHNEQFF.

This chain connects TRBV2 to TRBJ2-2, with 8 bases identical to TRBD1. This CDR3 is built from 17 residues. Per germline, CDR1 SNHLY and CDR2 FYNNEI. V lost 6 bases, J lost 7 bases, and 16 bases stayed unmatched. The DNA of the CDR3 is TGTGCCAGCAGAGCACTACCCGGGACAGGTCAGATCGGGGAGCTGTTTTTT. This sequence encodes CASRALPGTGQIGELFF.